This note documents a single TCR beta chain sequence. This entry belongs to a study of blood T cell repertoires in COVID-19. Authors' analysis steps: Nucleated cell counts were estimated from reference gene primer amplification. The protocol was immunoSEQ multiplex PCR, while the TCRdb copy is restricted to in-frame clones and leaves out a portion. The V and J calls and clone size come from that table; D and trimming were worked out from the DNA. The top ten clones hold roughly 7.4% of a sample with approximately 500,000 clones, around 90% of them seen once. Germline V gene data show CDR1 as LGHNA and CDR2 as YNFKEQ. With V trimmed by 3 bases and J by 8 bases, 6 bases remained unmatched. The CDR3 is made up of 13 amino acids.

The receptor was derived from a woman aged 50 to 60 with COVID-19, enrolled during active disease. The V call is TRBV4-2, the J call TRBJ1-1; 7 positions agree with TRBD1. Source material: peripheral blood. CDR3 in amino acids: CASSQNRQGEAFF. In DNA, the CDR3 is TGTGCCAGCAGCCAGAATAGACAGGGCGAAGCTTTCTTT.